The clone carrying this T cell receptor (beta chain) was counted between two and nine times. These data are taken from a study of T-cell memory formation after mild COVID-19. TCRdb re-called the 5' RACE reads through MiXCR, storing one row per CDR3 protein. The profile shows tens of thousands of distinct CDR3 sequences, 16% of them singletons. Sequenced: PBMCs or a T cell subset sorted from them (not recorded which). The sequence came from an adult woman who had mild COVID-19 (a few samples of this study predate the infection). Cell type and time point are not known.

CDR3 sequence reads: CASSPTDNPSRGAFF. Here the CDR3 DNA reads TGTGCCAGCTCACCGACGGACAACCCCTCCCGAGGAGCTTTCTTT. The rearrangement joins TRBV18 to TRBJ1-1; D is perhaps TRBD1 (5 bases). The CDR3 is 15 amino acids. Germline lookup yields CDR1 KGHSH and CDR2 LQKENI. V was shortened by 3 bases and J by 10 bases, with 21 bases between the two germline ends.